Below, 18 T cell receptor beta chains from the same sample are listed, as sequenced in a study of cytomegalovirus exposure and HLA in healthy donors. In the PCR, 60 Vbeta and 13 Jbeta primers were used. TCRdb's table, derived via immunoSEQ multiplex PCR, lists solely in-frame clones and lacks some. The data contain under 130,000 clones, around three quarters of them singletons. The sample was PBMCs. These receptors were taken from a woman between 18 and 29 years old in good health and CMV-seropositive.

This rearrangement joins TRBV2 to TRBJ1-2; TRBD1 matches at 8 bases. Germline-derived CDR1 and CDR2 are SNHLY and FYNNEI. The V and J ends lost 1 base and 4 bases, in that order; junction bases with no gene match: 11. This CDR3 comprises 17 residues. In nucleotides, the CDR3 is TGTGCCAGCAGTGAAGTACCGGACAGGGCTGCCCGCTATGGCTACACCTTC. Its protein is CASSEVPDRAARYGYTF.

Regarding this clone: Sequence at one end of the junction differs from germline and may be a read error. The chain couples TRBV2 to TRBJ1-1, with D possibly being TRBD1 (6 bases). This CDR3 has 15 amino acids. CDR1 is SNHLY and CDR2 is FYNNEI in the germline V gene. The DNA for the CDR3 is TGTGCCAGCAGCGAAGAAGGACAGCTTATCACTGAAGCTTTCTTT. As protein: CASSEEGQLITEAFF. The full variable domain, rest sourced from reference TRBV2 and TRBJ1-1, is EPEVTQTPSHQVTQMGQEVILRCVPISNHLYFYWYRQILGQKVEFLVSFYNNEISEKSEIFDDQFSVERPDGSNFTLKIRSTKLEDSAMYFCASSEEGQLITEAFFGQGTRLTVV.

The chain joins TRBV19 to TRBJ2-5; D unresolved. The germline V and J ends were trimmed by 4 bases and 4 bases, with 16 bases remaining between them. Germline CDR1 reads LNHDA; CDR2 reads SQIVND (reference sequence). The length of the CDR3 is 15 residues. The CDR3 DNA reads as TGTGCCAGTAGTAATGAGTGGGTCCCGGGAGAGACCCAGTACTTC. Amino acid sequence: CASSNEWVPGETQYF.

The sample holds a few counts of this clone. This rearrangement joins TRBV19 to TRBJ1-2; the match to TRBD1 covers 9 bases. The CDR3 runs 15 residues. Per germline, CDR1 LNHDA and CDR2 SQIVND (reference sequence). Losses at the gene ends were 5 bases for V and 2 bases for J; bases not matched to a gene: 6. The DNA for the CDR3 is TGTGCCAGTAGTGTCACCGGGACAGGGAACTATGGCTACACCTTC. This translates into CASSVTGTGNYGYTF.

This clone was seen a handful of times. The chain is built from TRBV28 and TRBJ2-2, with TRBD2 matching 10 bases. V shed 6 bases, J shed 1 base, and the junction held 8 bases outside the gene matches. The V gene's germline CDR1 is MDHEN and CDR2 SYDVKM. The CDR3 has 17 amino acids. CDR3 residues: CASSRPGLAENTGELFF. The CDR3 nucleotides are TGTGCCAGCAGCCGCCCTGGACTAGCGGAGAACACCGGGGAGCTGTTTTTT.

V gene TRBV18 combines with J gene TRBJ2-1; a weak D match, TRBD1 (7 bases). Germline CDR1 and CDR2: KGHSH and LQKENI. The CDR3 is made up of 14 amino acids. V was clipped by 6 bases and J by 1 base, with 10 bases between them. The CDR3 DNA reads TGTGCCAGCTCGCCAGGGGGGTCCTACAATGAGCAGTTCTTC. As protein: CASSPGGSYNEQFF.

J is TRBJ2-1 and V is TRBV5-1; D possibly corresponds to TRBD2 (6 bases). V lost 4 bases and J 7 bases, leaving 9 bases between the germline ends. This CDR3 has 12 residues. CDR1 and CDR2 from the germline V gene are SGHRS and YFSETQ. CDR3 loop: CASSRGINEQFF. In DNA, the CDR3 is TGCGCCAGCAGCCGGGGGATAAATGAGCAGTTCTTC.

The chain is built from TRBV7-9 and TRBJ1-1, with unresolved D. From germline, CDR1 is SEHNR and CDR2 FQNEAQ (reference sequence). The CDR3 is 12 residues long. V was shortened by 5 bases and J by 4 bases, with 8 bases between the two germline ends. The CDR3 loop is CASSPRGTEAFF. In DNA form, the CDR3 reads TGTGCCAGCAGCCCTCGGGGCACTGAAGCTTTCTTT.

The chain is built from TRBV7-9 and TRBJ1-6; D possibly corresponds to TRBD1 (5 bases). Germline CDR1 reads SEHNR; CDR2 reads FQNEAQ (reference sequence). Trimming shortened V by 3 bases and J by 4 bases, and 10 bases separated the two germline ends. The CDR3 has 15 amino acids. CDR3 sequence reads: CASSLGRSYNSPLHF. CDR3 nucleotides: TGTGCCAGCAGCTTGGGGCGTTCGTATAATTCACCCCTCCACTTT.

The chain combines TRBV6-1 with TRBJ2-7, with D maybe TRBD2 (6 bases). Trimming pared 7 bases from V and 4 bases from J, leaving 17 bases between. Germline-derived CDR1 and CDR2 are MNHNS and SASEGT. The CDR3 totals 14 residues. The CDR3 is CASTPLAPSYEQYF. The CDR3 DNA reads as TGTGCCAGCACCCCCCTAGCGCCAAGTTACGAGCAGTACTTC.

The chain recombines TRBV28 with TRBJ2-1, with D possibly TRBD2 on 5 matching bases. Trimming stripped 7 bases from V and 9 bases from J, with 10 bases between. The CDR3 sequence is 11 residues long. Per germline, CDR1 MDHEN and CDR2 SYDVKM. In DNA, the CDR3 is TGTGCCAGCACTAGCTTCGGTGAGCAGTTCTTC. Amino acids: CASTSFGEQFF.

V and J are TRBV5-6 and TRBJ1-1; no reliable D call. Germline values: CDR1 SGHDT, CDR2 YYEEEE. The CDR3 length is 14 residues. The V and J ends lost 1 base and 4 bases respectively, with 11 bases between them. CDR3 region: CASSLLIPGTEAFF. The DNA of the CDR3 is TGTGCCAGCAGCTTGTTAATCCCCGGCACTGAAGCTTTCTTT.

This rearrangement joins TRBV9 to TRBJ2-5; 9 positions agree with TRBD2. Looked up from germline, CDR1 is SGDLS and CDR2 is YYNGEE. The CDR3 spans 19 residues. J gave up 0 bases and V 0 bases, and 12 bases lay outside the gene matches. The chain's CDR3 is CASSVGWRGGLSYQETQYF. The DNA for the CDR3 is TGTGCCAGCAGCGTAGGTTGGCGGGGGGGCCTTTCGTACCAAGAGACCCAGTACTTC.

V and J are TRBV6-5 and TRBJ2-7, with 7 positions matching TRBD1. CDR3 length equals 11 residues. The ends lost 0 bases at V and 11 bases at J; junction bases unmatched: 1. From germline, CDR1 is MNHEY and CDR2 SVGAGI. The CDR3 DNA reads as TGTGCCAGCAGTTACTCCGACAGGGAGTACTTC. This encodes CASSYSDREYF.

The genes are TRBV19 and TRBJ2-7, with 8 bases identical to TRBD2. Trimming at V came to 8 bases and at J to 2 bases, leaving 8 bases not matched to a gene. Germline V gives CDR1 LNHDA, CDR2 SQIVND (reference sequence). The CDR3 sequence is 14 residues long. The CDR3 DNA follows: TGTGCCAGTGGCCCGGGGGGGACTCCCTACGAGCAGTACTTC. This gives the protein CASGPGGTPYEQYF. The complete variable domain, with remaining parts taken from reference TRBV19 and TRBJ2-7, reads DGGITQSPKYLFRKEGQNVTLSCEQNLNHDAMYWYRQDPGQGLRLIYYSQIVNDFQKGDIAEGYSVSREKKESFPLTVTSAQKNPTAFYLCASGPGGTPYEQYFGPGTRLTVT.

This clone was detected only once. The chain is built from TRBV15 and TRBJ2-1, with 11 bases aligning to TRBD1. Germline lookup yields CDR1 LNHNV and CDR2 YYDKDF (reference sequence). J lost 4 bases, V lost 5 bases, and 4 bases had no gene match. The CDR3 loop spans 15 amino acids. The CDR3 sequence is CATSGRDRGYNEQFF. The CDR3, as DNA: TGTGCCACCAGCGGCCGGGACAGGGGGTACAATGAGCAGTTCTTC. The full variable domain, in which reference TRBV15 and TRBJ2-1 provide the parts outside the CDR3, is DAMVIQNPRYQVTQFGKPVTLSCSQTLNHNVMYWYQQKSSQAPKLLFHYYDKDFNNEADTPDNFQSRRPNTSFCFLDIRSPGLGDTAMYLCATSGRDRGYNEQFFGPGTRLTVL.

The V and J genes are TRBV5-4 and TRBJ1-1; 9 bases are shared with TRBD1. The CDR3 consists of 17 residues. Germline assignment: CDR1 SGHNT and CDR2 YYREEE (reference sequence). Trimming cost V 4 bases and J 1 base; bases outside gene matches: 11. CDR3 residues: CASSHPVGQGPNTEAFF. CDR3 in DNA: TGTGCCAGCAGCCATCCCGTGGGACAGGGACCGAACACTGAAGCTTTCTTT.

The chain combines TRBV10-1 with TRBJ2-7; 7 nucleotides align to TRBD2. Germline V gene lookup returns CDR1 WNHNN and CDR2 SYGVQD (reference sequence). The CDR3 consists of 15 residues. Trimming took 9 bases from V and 1 from J; bases not matched to a gene: 12. CDR3 sequence: CARTRSGAPSYEQYF. As DNA, the CDR3 is TGCGCCAGGACACGAAGCGGGGCTCCATCCTACGAGCAGTACTTC.